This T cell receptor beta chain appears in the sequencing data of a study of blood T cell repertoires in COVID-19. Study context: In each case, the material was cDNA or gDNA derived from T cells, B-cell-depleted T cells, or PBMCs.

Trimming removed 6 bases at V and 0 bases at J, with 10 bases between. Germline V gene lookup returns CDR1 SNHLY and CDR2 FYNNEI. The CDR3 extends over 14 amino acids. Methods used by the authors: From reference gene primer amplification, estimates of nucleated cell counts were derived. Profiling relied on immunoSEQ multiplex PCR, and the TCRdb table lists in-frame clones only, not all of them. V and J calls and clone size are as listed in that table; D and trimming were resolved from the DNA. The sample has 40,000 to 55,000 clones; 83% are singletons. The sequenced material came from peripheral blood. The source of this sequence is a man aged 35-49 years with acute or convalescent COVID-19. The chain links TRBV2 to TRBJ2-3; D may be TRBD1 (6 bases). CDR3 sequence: CASSADSSTDTQYF. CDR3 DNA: TGTGCCAGCAGCGCGGACAGCAGCACAGATACGCAGTATTTT.